Below, one TCR beta chain is given with its context. Antigen specificity is unknown. The data derive from a study of shared clonotypes between healthy human individuals. For the study at large: For every donor, three CD4 naive, three CD4 memory, two CD8 naive and one CD8 memory plates were used.

Naive CD8 cells were CD45RO-negative, positively selected for CCR7, excluding terminally differentiated effector memory CD45RA+ cells. Germline V gives CDR1 MDHEN, CDR2 SYDVKM. The CDR3 has 15 residues. Researchers ran the assay at a deep level. Replicate PCRs run on sorted subsets employed approximately 0.2 ug DNA, tens of thousands of T cell genomes. Sequencing was performed with immunoSEQ multiplex PCR; in TCRdb, only in-frame clones are kept and a portion is missing. The table lists 450,000 to 700,000 clones, 95% to 96% of them singletons. Study-wide findings and caveats: The sharing of 4.5% to 5% of naive CD4 clonotypes was seen across a handful of donors.

The source of this sequence is a woman aged 25-40 years in good health. V usage is TRBV28 and J usage is TRBJ2-5; 9 nucleotides match TRBD1. The DNA end is a closer match to TRBJ2-7, so the J assignment may be wrong. The sample consisted of naive CD8+ T cells sorted from blood. CDR3 nucleotides: TGTGCCAGCAGTTTAAGTGGACAGGGGTTCTACGAGCAGTACTTC. Protein: CASSLSGQGFYEQYF.